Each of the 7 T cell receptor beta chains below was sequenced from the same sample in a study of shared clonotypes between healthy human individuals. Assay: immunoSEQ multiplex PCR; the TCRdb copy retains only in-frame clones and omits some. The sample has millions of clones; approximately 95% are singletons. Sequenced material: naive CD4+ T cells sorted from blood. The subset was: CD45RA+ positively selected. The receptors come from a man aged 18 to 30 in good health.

In DNA, the CDR3 is TGTGCCAGCAGCCCTGGGGGCAGCAGCAATCAGCCCCAGCATTTT. Amino acids: CASSPGGSSNQPQHF. The rearrangement uses TRBV5-4 and TRBJ1-5; the D gene is possibly TRBD1 (6 bases). Germline assignment: CDR1 SGHNT and CDR2 YYREEE (reference sequence). Trimming stripped 4 bases from V and 1 base from J, with 12 bases between. CDR3 length: 15 amino acids.

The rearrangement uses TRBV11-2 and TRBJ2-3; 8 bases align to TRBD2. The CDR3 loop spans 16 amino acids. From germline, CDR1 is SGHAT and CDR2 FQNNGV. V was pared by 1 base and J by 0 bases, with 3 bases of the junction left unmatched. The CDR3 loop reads CASSLGSGASTDTQYF. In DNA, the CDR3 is TGTGCCAGCAGCTTAGGTAGCGGGGCAAGCACAGATACGCAGTATTTT.

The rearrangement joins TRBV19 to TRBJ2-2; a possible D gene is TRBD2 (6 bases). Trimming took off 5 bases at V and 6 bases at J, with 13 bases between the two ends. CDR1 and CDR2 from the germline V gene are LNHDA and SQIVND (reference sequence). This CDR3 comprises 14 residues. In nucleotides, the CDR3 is TGTGCCAGTAGTCCGGCGGGACTCGCCGGGGAGCTGTTTTTT. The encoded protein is CASSPAGLAGELFF.

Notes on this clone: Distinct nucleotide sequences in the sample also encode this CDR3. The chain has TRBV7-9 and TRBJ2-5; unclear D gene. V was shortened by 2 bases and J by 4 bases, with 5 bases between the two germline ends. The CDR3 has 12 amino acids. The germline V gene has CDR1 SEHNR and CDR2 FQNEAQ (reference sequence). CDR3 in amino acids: CASSLTAETQYF. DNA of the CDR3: TGTGCCAGCAGCTTAACCGCAGAGACCCAGTACTTC.

DNA of the CDR3: TGTGCCAGCAGTTCTATACCCCGGCGTGGATTTGGGGAGACCCAGTACTTC. It is translated as CASSSIPRRGFGETQYF. This chain uses TRBV28 with TRBJ2-5; no clear D gene. CDR1 MDHEN and CDR2 SYDVKM come from the germline V gene. The V and J ends lost 4 bases and 5 bases respectively, with 23 bases between them. The CDR3 has 17 amino acids. Using reference TRBV28 and TRBJ2-5 for the parts outside the CDR3, the full variable domain is DVKVTQSSRYLVKRTGEKVFLECVQDMDHENMFWYRQDPGLGLRLIYFSYDVKMKEKGDIPEGYSVSREKKERFSLILESASTNQTSMYLCASSSIPRRGFGETQYFGPGTRLLVL.

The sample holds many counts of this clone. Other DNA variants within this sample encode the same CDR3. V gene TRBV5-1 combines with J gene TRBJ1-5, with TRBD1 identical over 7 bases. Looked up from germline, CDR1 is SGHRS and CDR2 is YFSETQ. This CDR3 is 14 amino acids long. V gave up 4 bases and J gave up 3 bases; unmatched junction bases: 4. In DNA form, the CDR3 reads TGCGCCAGCAGCCCGGGACAGTCCAATCAGCCCCAGCATTTT. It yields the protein CASSPGQSNQPQHF.

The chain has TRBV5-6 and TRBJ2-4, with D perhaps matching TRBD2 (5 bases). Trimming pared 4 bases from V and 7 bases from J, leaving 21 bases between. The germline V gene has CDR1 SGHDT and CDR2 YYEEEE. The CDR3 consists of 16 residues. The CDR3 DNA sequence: TGTGCCAGCAGCGCAACGTGGGAAGCAACGGGGAACATTCAGTACTTC. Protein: CASSATWEATGNIQYF. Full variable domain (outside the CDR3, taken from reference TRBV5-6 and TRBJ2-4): DAGVTQSPTHLIKTRGQQVTLRCSPKSGHDTVSWYQQALGQGPQFIFQYYEEEERQRGNFPDRFSGHQFPNYSSELNVNALLLGDSALYLCASSATWEATGNIQYFGAGTRLSVL.